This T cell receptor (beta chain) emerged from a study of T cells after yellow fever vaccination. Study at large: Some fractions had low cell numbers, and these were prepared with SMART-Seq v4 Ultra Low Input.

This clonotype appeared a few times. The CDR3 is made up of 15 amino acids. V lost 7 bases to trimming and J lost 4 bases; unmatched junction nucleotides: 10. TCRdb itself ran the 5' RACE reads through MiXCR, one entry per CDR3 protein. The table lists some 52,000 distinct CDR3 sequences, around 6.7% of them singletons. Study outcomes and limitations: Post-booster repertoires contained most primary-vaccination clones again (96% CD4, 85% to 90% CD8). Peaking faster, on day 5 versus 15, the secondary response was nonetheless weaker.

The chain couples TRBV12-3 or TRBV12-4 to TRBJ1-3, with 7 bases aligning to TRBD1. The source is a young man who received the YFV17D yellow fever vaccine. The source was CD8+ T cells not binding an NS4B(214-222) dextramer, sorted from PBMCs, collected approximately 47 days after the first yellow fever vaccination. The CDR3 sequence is CASTNPGTAGNTIYF. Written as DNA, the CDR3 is TGTGCCAGCACTAACCCCGGGACAGCCGGAAACACCATATATTTT.